These 24 T cell receptor beta chains were sequenced from one sample in a study of blood T cell repertoires in COVID-19. Sequencing used immunoSEQ multiplex PCR; TCRdb keeps in-frame clones, though not all of them. The table lists 250,000 or so clones, around four fifths of them singletons. Source material: peripheral blood. Receptors originate from a woman aged 55-69 years with active or convalescent COVID-19.

This clone has just one count. This chain uses TRBV27 with TRBJ1-5, with D possibly matching TRBD1 (6 bases). Per the germline V gene, CDR1 is MNHEY and CDR2 is SMNVEV (reference sequence). V lost 6 bases, J lost 6 bases, and 18 bases lay in between. This CDR3 has 15 amino acids. The CDR3 reads CASSLIGQNLQPQHF. Here the CDR3 DNA reads TGTGCCAGCAGCCTAATCGGACAGAATCTTCAGCCCCAGCATTTT.

This clone was recorded many times. The chain recombines TRBV2 with TRBJ1-1; possibly TRBD1 for D (5 bases). CDR1 is SNHLY, CDR2 FYNNEI, per germline. Trimming took off 6 bases at V and 6 bases at J, with 17 bases between the two ends. The CDR3 length is 14 residues. In nucleotides, the CDR3 is TGTGCCAGCAGAGCTACCCCTCAGGGTCCTGAAGCTTTCTTT. Translation gives CASRATPQGPEAFF.

The chain links TRBV27 to TRBJ2-1; TRBD1 aligns across 8 bases. Germline loops: CDR1 MNHEY, CDR2 SMNVEV (reference sequence). The V segment lost 6 bases and the J segment 7 bases; nucleotides outside the gene matches: 17. The CDR3 sequence is 17 residues long. For the CDR3, the DNA is TGTGCCAGCAGACCATCGACAGGGGTCCTGCTTGGGAATGAGCAGTTCTTC. It yields the protein CASRPSTGVLLGNEQFF.

The V and J genes are TRBV6-1 and TRBJ1-2; D not resolved. The V end was cut by 0 bases, the J end by 2 bases, with 4 bases between. Per germline, CDR1 MNHNS and CDR2 SASEGT. CDR3 length equals 13 residues. CDR3 region: CASSEARNYGYTF. As DNA, the CDR3 is TGTGCCAGCAGTGAAGCCAGAAACTATGGCTACACCTTC.

The V gene is TRBV2, the J gene TRBJ2-2; 9 nucleotides agree with TRBD2. Germline lookup yields CDR1 SNHLY and CDR2 FYNNEI. V gave up 7 bases and J gave up 4 bases; unmatched junction bases: 13. The CDR3 runs 17 residues. The CDR3 region has the DNA TGTGCCAGCACTCTCAAACCGGCGGGGGGGCTCACCGGGGAGCTGTTTTTT. Residues: CASTLKPAGGLTGELFF. Variable domain in full (rest from reference TRBV2 and TRBJ2-2): EPEVTQTPSHQVTQMGQEVILRCVPISNHLYFYWYRQILGQKVEFLVSFYNNEISEKSEIFDDQFSVERPDGSNFTLKIRSTKLEDSAMYFCASTLKPAGGLTGELFFGEGSRLTVL.

There are a few counts of this clone. The rearrangement uses TRBV18 and TRBJ2-3, with 9 bases aligning to TRBD1. This CDR3 is 16 amino acids long. The trim removed 1 base at V and 5 bases at J, leaving 7 bases unmatched. CDR1 and CDR2 from the germline V gene are KGHSH and LQKENI. The DNA of the CDR3 is TGTGCCAGCTCACCACGAGACAGGGGGATTAAAGATACGCAGTATTTT. Encoded protein: CASSPRDRGIKDTQYF.

The chain recombines TRBV3-1 (or the pseudogene TRBV3-2) with TRBJ1-3; D is perhaps TRBD1 (5 bases). The CDR3 length is 13 residues. Trimming removed 6 bases from V and 3 bases from J, with 9 bases in between. The V gene's germline CDR1 is LGHDT and CDR2 YNNKEL (reference sequence). CDR3 loop: CASRRGVGNTIYF. The CDR3 nucleotides read TGTGCCAGCAGACGGGGGGTTGGAAACACCATATATTTT.

The genes are TRBV19 and TRBJ1-5; D possibly corresponds to TRBD1 (5 bases). Germline CDR1 LNHDA, CDR2 SQIVND (reference sequence). The V end was cut by 3 bases, the J end by 7 bases, with 10 bases between. This CDR3 is 13 amino acids long. In nucleotides, the CDR3 is TGTGCCAGTAGTATGACAGCCAGGCAGCCCCAGCATTTT. It specifies CASSMTARQPQHF.

The J gene is TRBJ2-5, the V gene TRBV3-1 (or the pseudogene TRBV3-2), with a weak D call TRBD2 (5 bases). The CDR3 runs to 17 residues. V shed 5 bases and J shed 5 bases, with 24 bases lying between them. The germline V gene encodes CDR1 LGHDT and CDR2 YNNKEL (reference sequence). This CDR3 is CASSLQSGRLFRETQYF. The CDR3, as DNA: TGTGCCAGCAGCTTACAATCGGGGAGACTATTTAGGGAGACCCAGTACTTC.

Of note for this clone: Other DNA sequences in the same sample also yield this CDR3. The V call is TRBV30, the J call TRBJ1-5; D remains unclear. The V gene lost 1 base and the J gene lost 7 bases, with 11 bases spanning the gap. The CDR3 spans 13 residues. Germline V gene data show CDR1 as GTSNPN and CDR2 as SVGIG (reference sequence). In DNA form, the CDR3 reads TGTGCCTGGAGTGGGGGAGGTGGCCAGCCCCAGCATTTT. Its protein product is CAWSGGGGQPQHF.

J is TRBJ2-2 and V is TRBV3-1 (or the pseudogene TRBV3-2); 14 positions agree with TRBD2. Germline V CDR1 and CDR2: LGHDT, YNNKEL (reference sequence). The CDR3 extends over 19 amino acids. Trimming cost V 4 bases and J 4 bases; bases outside gene matches: 11. CDR3 sequence: CASSLGLAGGFAITGELFF. As DNA, the CDR3 is TGTGCCAGCAGCCTAGGACTAGCGGGGGGATTTGCTATCACCGGGGAGCTGTTTTTT.

V and J are TRBV2 and TRBJ2-3, with 7 positions matching TRBD1. The CDR3 is made up of 14 amino acids. The V gene end was trimmed by 11 bases and the J gene end by 2 bases; junction bases not matched to a gene: 10. Germline assignment: CDR1 SNHLY and CDR2 FYNNEI. DNA for the CDR3: TGTGCCCACGGAGAGGGGGCAGTCACAGATACGCAGTATTTT. Residues: CAHGEGAVTDTQYF.

The sample holds many counts of this clone. The V gene is TRBV3-1 (or the pseudogene TRBV3-2), the J gene TRBJ1-1, with D possibly TRBD1 on 5 matching bases. Germline-derived CDR1 and CDR2 are LGHDT and YNNKEL (reference sequence). Trimming removed 6 bases from V and 0 bases from J, with 14 bases in between. The CDR3 loop spans 15 amino acids. The CDR3 loop reads CASSWGVMVNTEAFF. CDR3 bases: TGTGCCAGCAGTTGGGGGGTAATGGTGAACACTGAAGCTTTCTTT.

V usage is TRBV5-1 and J usage is TRBJ1-4; 8 bases map to TRBD1. With 4 bases clipped from V and 8 bases from J, the junction kept 10 bases outside the gene matches. The V gene's germline CDR1 is SGHRS and CDR2 YFSETQ. This CDR3 is built from 15 residues. The DNA of the CDR3 is TGCGCCAGCAGCATACGACAGGGGTCGAAGGAAAAACTGTTTTTT. Its translation: CASSIRQGSKEKLFF.

This chain connects TRBV5-1 to TRBJ2-3; 11 positions agree with TRBD2. The CDR3 is made up of 15 amino acids. Trimming at V came to 4 bases and at J to 5 bases, leaving 6 bases not matched to a gene. Germline V CDR1 and CDR2: SGHRS, YFSETQ. The CDR3 loop reads CASSPPGLAEDTQYF. Written as DNA, the CDR3 is TGCGCCAGCAGCCCGCCGGGACTAGCGGAAGATACGCAGTATTTT.

The chain combines TRBV11-3 with TRBJ1-1, with 7 positions matching TRBD1. This CDR3 comprises 15 residues. V lost 0 bases and J lost 0; bases outside the gene matches: 1. Germline CDR1 and CDR2: SGHNT and YENEEA. This chain's CDR3 is CASSLEGQMNTEAFF. The CDR3 DNA reads as TGTGCCAGCAGCTTAGAGGGACAGATGAACACTGAAGCTTTCTTT.

The chain carries TRBV20-1 and TRBJ2-7; weak D call: TRBD1 (6 bases). Germline loops: CDR1 DFQATT, CDR2 SNEGSKA (reference sequence). V lost 0 bases and J lost 9, with 9 bases in between. The CDR3 runs to 11 residues. CDR3 DNA: TGCAGTGCTAGAGATCAGGGGTGGCAGTACGTC. Translation gives CSARDQGWQYV.

The chain recombines TRBV15 with TRBJ2-7, with D possibly being TRBD1 (6 bases). This CDR3 is built from 15 residues. Trimming removed 5 bases from V and 4 bases from J, with 18 bases in between. Germline CDR1 reads LNHNV; CDR2 reads YYDKDF (reference sequence). This CDR3 reads CATSQRGGGAYEQYF. CDR3 DNA sequence: TGTGCCACCAGCCAGAGGGGTGGGGGCGCGTACGAGCAGTACTTC.

V is TRBV3-1 (or the pseudogene TRBV3-2) and J is TRBJ2-1; a possible D gene is TRBD1 (6 bases). V was clipped by 1 base and J by 8 bases, with 15 bases between them. Germline V lookup: CDR1 LGHDT, CDR2 YNNKEL (reference sequence). CDR3 length equals 15 residues. The CDR3 nucleotides read TGTGCCAGCAGCCAAGTCCACAGGGTTTCCGATGAGCAGTTCTTC. Protein product: CASSQVHRVSDEQFF.

The chain is built from TRBV28 and TRBJ2-2; 7 bases are shared with TRBD1. The length of the CDR3 is 15 residues. CDR1 and CDR2 from the germline V gene are MDHEN and SYDVKM. J gave up 5 bases and V 6 bases, and 9 bases lay outside the gene matches. CDR3 in DNA: TGTGCCAGCAGGGCCCGACAGGGAGAAACCGGGGAGCTGTTTTTT. Translating it yields CASRARQGETGELFF.

The chain carries TRBV4-2 and TRBJ2-2; TRBD2 agrees at 8 bases. There are 17 residues in the CDR3. V was pared by 0 bases and J by 8 bases, with 11 bases of the junction left unmatched. Germline values: CDR1 LGHNA, CDR2 YNFKEQ. The CDR3 bases are TGTGCCAGCAGCCAAGATTCAGAAGCGGGAGTGCGGGGGGAGCTGTTTTTT. It yields the protein CASSQDSEAGVRGELFF.

The genes are TRBV11-2 and TRBJ2-7; tentatively, D is TRBD1 (5 bases). This CDR3 has 14 amino acids. Trimming cost V 1 base and J 3 bases, with 10 bases left between them. Germline V gene lookup returns CDR1 SGHAT and CDR2 FQNNGV. The CDR3 loop is CASSLGGLNYEQYV. CDR3 DNA sequence: TGTGCCAGCAGCTTAGGGGGCCTTAACTACGAGCAGTACGTC.

This clone was observed a handful of times. J is TRBJ2-5 and V is TRBV7-9, with D uncertain. The V and J ends lost 7 bases and 7 bases respectively, with 13 bases between them. The CDR3 is made up of 12 amino acids. CDR1 is SEHNR and CDR2 is FQNEAQ in the germline V gene (reference sequence). The CDR3 reads CASTSPLGTQYF. In nucleotides, the CDR3 is TGTGCCAGCACCTCGCCCCTAGGGACCCAGTACTTC.

The chain uses TRBV6-5 and TRBJ2-7; unclear D gene. Trimming removed 6 bases from V and 7 bases from J, with 16 bases in between. The CDR3 contains 13 residues. Per germline, CDR1 MNHEY and CDR2 SVGAGI. The CDR3 coding sequence is TGTGCCAGCAGCCCGGAGCGCGGTTGGGAGCAGTACTTC. Its translation: CASSPERGWEQYF.